This TCR beta chain was observed in a study of cytomegalovirus exposure and HLA in healthy donors. For the study at large: Most donors, roughly 77% of 350 to 450 genotyped, fell in the Caucasian-associated ancestry cluster. Overall study results and limits: In vitro work confirmed that three CMV-associated chains recognize CMV antigens. In a later analysis, across HLA loci, associated TCR counts were highest for DRB1, lowest for HLA-C. Over 150 TCR beta chains were listed as cytomegalovirus-associated.

This clone was seen a single time. The target antigen is unknown. Trimming shortened V by 5 bases and J by 5 bases, and 22 bases separated the two germline ends. Germline V gene data show CDR1 as SEHNR and CDR2 as FQNEAQ (reference sequence). The CDR3 spans 17 residues. The PCR made use of 60 Vbeta and 13 Jbeta primers. Generated by immunoSEQ multiplex PCR, the TCRdb table keeps only in-frame clones and is missing some. The sample has about 140,000 clones; approximately 88% are singletons. V usage is TRBV7-9 and J usage is TRBJ2-1; perhaps TRBD2 as D (6 bases). The TCR sequence derives from a woman in her thirties or forties in good health and CMV-seronegative. The specimen was PBMCs. In DNA form, the CDR3 reads TGTGCCAGCAGCAATATGTACCGGACTAACATCGACAATGAGCAGTTCTTC. Amino acids: CASSNMYRTNIDNEQFF.